Here is one T cell receptor beta chain with its context. What it binds is unknown. The data belong to a study of monozygotic twins with inflammatory bowel disease. Whole-study findings and limits: IBD patients shared fewer clonotypes with other individuals than healthy twins, especially patients with disease activity signs.

cDNA for TCRalpha and TCRbeta was amplified by nested PCRs of about 15 then 9 cycles. Using the 5' RACE reads, TCRdb records one entry per CDR3 protein without DNA. The specimen's table records 330,000 or so distinct CDR3 sequences. The CDR3 is 14 residues long. Unsorted whole blood yielded the total RNA, with T cells left unselected. The receptor comes from a human donor with ulcerative colitis or Crohn's disease, or a healthy co-twin of an affected twin (not recorded which). The J gene is TRBJ2-7, the V gene TRBV12-3 or TRBV12-4. The material sequenced was blood. CDR3 in amino acids: CASRYQGSSYEQYF.